Listed below are T cell receptor beta chains from one sample, sequenced in a study of blood T cell repertoires in COVID-19. Here immunoSEQ multiplex PCR was the method, and the copy in TCRdb shows in-frame clones only, minus some. Among over 50,000 clones listed, 78% were seen once. The sequenced sample consisted of peripheral blood. These TCRs come from a human donor with active or convalescent COVID-19. The donor label of this sample is uncertain. The CDR3 runs from the conserved cysteine through the conserved F or W. Fields, in order: D gene, V gene, clone size, J gene, CDR3 DNA, CDR3 protein. A D gene is named only where the DNA matches it firmly. Clone size is stated in some rows and not others, as once, few, many or a class when expanded.

d_gene: TRBD2
v_gene: TRBV7-9
abundance: once
j_gene: TRBJ2-1
CDR3nt: TGTGCCAGCAGCCGACTAGCGGGAGGAAGGAATGAGCAGTTCTTC
CDR3aa: CASSRLAGGRNEQFF

d_gene: .
v_gene: TRBV5-1
abundance: .
j_gene: TRBJ1-1
CDR3nt: TGCGCCAGCGGACGGGAAAACACTGAAGCTTTCTTT
CDR3aa: CASGRENTEAFF

d_gene: .
v_gene: TRBV7-8
abundance: .
j_gene: TRBJ1-4
CDR3nt: TGTGCCAGCAGCCGAGGGCTGGCGGGGACTGAAAAACTGTTTTTT
CDR3aa: CASSRGLAGTEKLFF

d_gene: .
v_gene: TRBV12-3/TRBV12-4
abundance: .
j_gene: TRBJ1-1
CDR3nt: TGTGCCAGCAGAGCTAGTGAAGCTTTCTTT
CDR3aa: CASRASEAFF

d_gene: TRBD2
v_gene: TRBV10-3
abundance: .
j_gene: TRBJ2-5
CDR3nt: TGTGCCTCAGGGGCAGGAGGAACTAGCGGGAGAAGAGAGACCCAGTACTTC
CDR3aa: CASGAGGTSGRRETQYF

d_gene: TRBD1
v_gene: TRBV9
abundance: medium-sized
j_gene: TRBJ1-4
CDR3nt: TGTGCCAGCAGCTCCCACGGGACAGGGGCAACTAATGAAAAACTGTTTTTT
CDR3aa: CASSSHGTGATNEKLFF

d_gene: TRBD1
v_gene: TRBV30
abundance: .
j_gene: TRBJ1-5
CDR3nt: TGTGCCTGGTCTCTTAGGAGGACAGGGGGGTTCGGCAATCAGCCCCAGCATTTT
CDR3aa: CAWSLRRTGGFGNQPQHF

d_gene: .
v_gene: TRBV28
abundance: .
j_gene: TRBJ2-1
CDR3nt: TGTGCCAGCAGTTTATTTTCGGCCTTTGGCGGGAAGGGGTTCTTC
CDR3aa: CASSLFSAFGGKGFF

d_gene: .
v_gene: TRBV3-1/TRBV3-2
abundance: .
j_gene: TRBJ1-2
CDR3nt: TGTGCCAGCAGCCAAGATACGGGTCGTTTGGATGGCTACACCTTC
CDR3aa: CASSQDTGRLDGYTF

d_gene: TRBD2
v_gene: TRBV7-2
abundance: .
j_gene: TRBJ2-7
CDR3nt: TGTGCCAGCAGCCCCAATAGCGGGAGGACCTACGAGCAGTACTTC
CDR3aa: CASSPNSGRTYEQYF

d_gene: .
v_gene: TRBV7-9
abundance: .
j_gene: TRBJ1-2
CDR3nt: TGTGCCACCCCTAAAGGGGTCGATCGCTATGGCTACACCTTC
CDR3aa: CATPKGVDRYGYTF

d_gene: .
v_gene: TRBV3-1/TRBV3-2
abundance: .
j_gene: TRBJ2-7
CDR3nt: TGTGCCAGCAGCCAAGATACTGGGAGTCATCGGTACTTC
CDR3aa: CASSQDTGSHRYF

d_gene: TRBD2
v_gene: TRBV7-2
abundance: .
j_gene: TRBJ2-7
CDR3nt: TGTGCCAGCAGCTTTGGCGCGGGAGCTCGTGAGCAGTACTTC
CDR3aa: CASSFGAGAREQYF

d_gene: TRBD1
v_gene: TRBV4-2
abundance: .
j_gene: TRBJ1-6
CDR3nt: TGTGCCAGCAGCCACGACAGGGGGGTTAATTCACCCCTCCACTTT
CDR3aa: CASSHDRGVNSPLHF